These 19 T cell receptor beta chains were all obtained from the same sample, sequenced in a study of blood T cell repertoires in COVID-19. Sequenced by immunoSEQ multiplex PCR; TCRdb stores in-frame clones only, minus some. The data hold over 70,000 clones, with 80% to 95% observed a single time. Sequenced material: peripheral blood. The receptor source for this set is a man aged 18 to 29 with COVID-19, enrolled during active disease.

Only a few counts were recorded for this clone. This rearrangement joins TRBV24-1 to TRBJ2-1; the D gene is possibly TRBD1 (6 bases). Germline V gives CDR1 KGHDR, CDR2 SFDVKD. Trimming took off 4 bases at V and 11 bases at J, with 8 bases between the two ends. The CDR3 has 11 amino acids. CDR3 protein: CATSEGHKQFF. DNA for the CDR3: TGTGCCACCAGTGAGGGACACAAGCAGTTCTTC.

The J gene is TRBJ1-1, the V gene TRBV11-2; the D is unclear. This CDR3 is built from 13 residues. Germline loops: CDR1 SGHAT, CDR2 FQNNGV. V gave up 2 bases and J gave up 4 bases, with 8 bases separating them. CDR3 protein: CASSLRSGTEAFF. In DNA, the CDR3 is TGTGCCAGCAGCTTAAGGTCGGGCACTGAAGCTTTCTTT.

This clone was recorded a few times. J is TRBJ2-7 and V is TRBV7-2; no clear D gene. CDR3 size: 12 residues. Trimming shortened V by 5 bases and J by 2 bases, and 7 bases separated the two germline ends. CDR1 is SGHTA, CDR2 FQGNSA, per germline. In nucleotides, the CDR3 is TGTGCCAGCAGCACTACTACCTACGAGCAGTACTTC. Translation: CASSTTTYEQYF. Full variable domain (remainder filled in from reference TRBV7-2 and TRBJ2-7): GAGVSQSPSNKVTEKGKDVELRCDPISGHTALYWYRQSLGQGLEFLIYFQGNSAPDKSGLPSDRFSAERTGGSVSTLTIQRTQQEDSAVYLCASSTTTYEQYFGPGTRLTVT.

The rearrangement uses TRBV18 and TRBJ2-7; 7 nucleotides match TRBD2. Germline V gives CDR1 KGHSH, CDR2 LQKENI. CDR3 length equals 17 residues. The V gene end was trimmed by 2 bases and the J gene end by 4 bases; junction bases not matched to a gene: 14. The CDR3 DNA reads as TGTGCCAGCTCACCAGGCAGGGAACGTAGCGGGTGGTACGAGCAGTACTTC. Amino acid sequence: CASSPGRERSGWYEQYF.

This clone was detected once. The chain joins TRBV19 to TRBJ1-5; D remains ambiguous. From germline, CDR1 is LNHDA and CDR2 SQIVND (reference sequence). V was trimmed by 1 base and J by 2 bases, leaving 9 bases between them. CDR3 length equals 15 residues. Here the CDR3 reads CASSIASEGNQPQHF. CDR3 nucleotides: TGTGCCAGTAGTATAGCGTCAGAGGGCAATCAGCCCCAGCATTTT.

The count of this clone is one. This sequence joins TRBV19 and TRBJ2-2; 10 bases are a match to TRBD2. The V and J ends lost 2 bases and 8 bases, in that order; junction bases with no gene match: 5. This CDR3 region has 15 residues. The germline CDR1 and CDR2 sequences are LNHDA and SQIVND (reference sequence). The CDR3 DNA reads TGTGCCAGTAGTATATCCCCTAGCGGGAGAGGGGAGCTGTTTTTT. It is translated as CASSISPSGRGELFF.

The chain combines TRBV13 with TRBJ2-3, with TRBD1 identical over 9 bases. Germline values: CDR1 PRHDT, CDR2 FYEKMQ (reference sequence). CDR3 size: 15 residues. Germline trimming cut 5 bases from V and 1 base from J; bases unmatched to any gene: 4. CDR3 residues: CASSARDRGTDTQYF. For the CDR3, the DNA is TGTGCCAGCAGCGCCCGGGACAGGGGCACAGATACGCAGTATTTT.

CDR3 nucleotide sequence: TGTGCCAGCAGCTTGGGCGGGGCAGCGAGGATAAATGAGCAGTTCTTC. Amino acids: CASSLGGAARINEQFF. The V gene is TRBV5-4, the J gene TRBJ2-1, with D possibly matching TRBD2 (6 bases). CDR3 length equals 16 residues. The ends were cut back, 0 bases at V and 7 bases at J, with 17 bases in the middle. Germline CDR1 is SGHNT and CDR2 is YYREEE (reference sequence).

DNA of the CDR3: TGCGCCAGCAGAAACAGTATATGGCAGTACTTC. This gives the protein CASRNSIWQYF. V usage is TRBV5-1 and J usage is TRBJ2-7; D not certain. Trimming left V 5 bases short and J 9 bases short, with 12 bases between. Germline assignment: CDR1 SGHRS and CDR2 YFSETQ. This CDR3 has 11 residues. Variable domain in full (rest from reference TRBV5-1 and TRBJ2-7): KAGVTQTPRYLIKTRGQQVTLSCSPISGHRSVSWYQQTPGQGLQFLFEYFSETQRNKGNFPGRFSGRQFSNSRSEMNVSTLELGDSALYLCASRNSIWQYFGPGTRLTVT.

The V and J genes are TRBV6-4 and TRBJ2-7, with D possibly being TRBD1 (5 bases). This CDR3 has 17 amino acids. Germline V gene lookup returns CDR1 MRHNA and CDR2 SNTAGT. Trimming removed 2 bases at V and 0 bases at J, with 17 bases between. CDR3: CASSDRQWAGNSYEQYF. CDR3 in DNA: TGTGCCAGCAGTGACCGTCAATGGGCAGGGAACTCCTACGAGCAGTACTTC.

J is TRBJ2-1 and V is TRBV11-3, with D maybe TRBD2 (5 bases). Trimming pared 5 bases from V and 5 bases from J, leaving 19 bases between. Germline V gene sequence: CDR1 SGHNT, CDR2 YENEEA. This CDR3 region has 16 residues. The CDR3 DNA is TGTGCCAGCAGCCCCCATCGCCTAGCCGCGAACAATGAGCAGTTCTTC. Translated: CASSPHRLAANNEQFF.

This clone was picked up one time. The chain carries TRBV7-9 and TRBJ1-1, with 8 bases lining up with TRBD1. The CDR3 spans 16 residues. The ends lost 3 bases at V and 7 bases at J; junction bases unmatched: 13. The germline gives CDR1 SEHNR, CDR2 FQNEAQ (reference sequence). CDR3 nucleotides: TGTGCCAGCAGCTTTACCTGGACAGGGAATTTCCTTGAAGCTTTCTTT. It codes for CASSFTWTGNFLEAFF. Full variable domain (remainder filled in from reference TRBV7-9 and TRBJ1-1): DTGVSQNPRHKITKRGQNVTFRCDPISEHNRLYWYRQTLGQGPEFLTYFQNEAQLEKSRLLSDRFSAERPKGSFSTLEIQRTEQGDSAMYLCASSFTWTGNFLEAFFGQGTRLTVV.

Turning to this clone: Its ends do not fully match the called genes, so a read error is possible. This chain joins TRBV2 and TRBJ1-4; 11 bases agree with TRBD1. This CDR3 comprises 13 residues. Germline CDR1 is SNHLY and CDR2 is FYNNEI. CDR3 residues: CANRGTGGEKLLF. CDR3 coding DNA: TGTGCCAACCGCGGGACAGGGGGGGAAAAACTGCTTTTT.

V gene TRBV19 combines with J gene TRBJ2-2; 7 positions match TRBD2. V was pared by 6 bases and J by 3 bases, with 10 bases of the junction left unmatched. CDR1 and CDR2 from the germline V gene are LNHDA and SQIVND (reference sequence). The CDR3 sequence is 16 residues long. The CDR3 protein is CASRPRGERYTGELFF. The CDR3 DNA reads as TGTGCCAGTAGGCCTCGGGGGGAGCGGTACACCGGGGAGCTGTTTTTT.

The V call is TRBV5-4, the J call TRBJ2-7; 7 bases map to TRBD2. V gave up 0 bases and J gave up 6 bases; unmatched junction bases: 9. Germline V gene data show CDR1 as SGHNT and CDR2 as YYREEE (reference sequence). The CDR3 length is 15 residues. CDR3 residues: CASSLGSGSYTEQYF. The CDR3 nucleotides are TGTGCCAGCAGCTTGGGTAGCGGGTCGTATACCGAGCAGTACTTC.

This chain links TRBV19 with TRBJ2-7, with 9 positions matching TRBD1. Germline CDR1 and CDR2: LNHDA and SQIVND (reference sequence). The junction had 7 bases not matched to a gene; V was cut back by 5 bases and J by 5 bases. The CDR3 is 14 residues long. This CDR3 is CASSAGDRADEQYF. CDR3 bases: TGTGCCAGTAGTGCGGGGGACAGGGCAGACGAGCAGTACTTC.

This clone was observed a few times. The chain recombines TRBV6-2 or TRBV6-3 with TRBJ1-1; D uncertain. Germline values: CDR1 MNHEY, CDR2 SVGEGT. The CDR3 runs 13 residues. The V end lost 2 bases, the J end lost 1 base, and 5 bases lay between the germline ends. CDR3 protein: CASSYEENTEAFF. For the CDR3, the DNA is TGTGCCAGCAGTTACGAGGAGAACACTGAAGCTTTCTTT.

The chain carries TRBV27 and TRBJ2-7; 9 nucleotides match TRBD1. With 2 bases clipped from V and 3 bases from J, the junction kept 11 bases outside the gene matches. This CDR3 has 17 amino acids. Germline V gene data show CDR1 as MNHEY and CDR2 as SMNVEV (reference sequence). The CDR3 spells CASSLRPPGQGFYEQYF. The CDR3 nucleotides read TGTGCCAGCAGTTTACGACCTCCGGGACAGGGATTCTACGAGCAGTACTTC.

The CDR3 protein is CASSSDWYNEQFF. As DNA, the CDR3 is TGTGCCAGCAGCTCGGACTGGTACAATGAGCAGTTCTTC. This sequence joins TRBV7-2 and TRBJ2-1; maybe TRBD2 (5 bases). V lost 4 bases and J 4 bases, leaving 8 bases between the germline ends. Germline V gene sequence: CDR1 SGHTA, CDR2 FQGNSA. The CDR3 spans 13 residues.